This note documents a single T cell receptor (beta chain) sequence. Its recognized antigen is unknown. No clone much larger than this one lies a single base away; base qualities are absent. The CDR3, cysteine through phenylalanine, is 13 amino acids long. CDR3 DNA is the only sequence kept; it has 39 bases, read in frame from the first base. V loses 7 bases, J loses 4 bases, and the germline ends lie 14 bases apart. Reading the germline V gene gives CDR1 SQVTM and CDR2 ANQGSEA. This entry belongs to a study of response to subunit inactivated influenza vaccine (dated by TCRdb to 2016 to 2019). A note on the overall study: To follow how T cells responded to a trivalent subunit inactivated influenza vaccine, the researchers relied on deep quantitative profiling of the T cell receptor repertoire. The paper as a whole reports these results and caveats: According to the authors, only a limited number of new T cells may be recruited by each seasonal influenza vaccination.

Libraries were constructed by RT-PCR. The sample was run on an Illumina HiSeq 2500. TCRdb reran the public reads through fastp at Q25 and MiXCR, keeping productive beta chains. Here each entry gathers all rows of one CDR3 protein and keeps the most common genes and DNA. This sample holds approximately 700,000 distinct CDR3 sequences; approximately 13% were observed only once. In total, the top ten clones hold around 7% of the sample. The chain employs TRBV29-1 and TRBJ2-1; tentative D gene TRBD2, with 5 bases matching. This clonotype was sampled from a man in his forties or fifties who received an inactivated influenza vaccine. Donor details come from another sample of the same person, matched by shared clones. Sequenced here: PBMCs from blood, sampled roughly 2 weeks before vaccination. CDR3 reads: CSAVAGVYNEQFF. The DNA sequence reads TGCAGCGCCGTTGCCGGGGTATACAATGAGCAGTTCTTC.